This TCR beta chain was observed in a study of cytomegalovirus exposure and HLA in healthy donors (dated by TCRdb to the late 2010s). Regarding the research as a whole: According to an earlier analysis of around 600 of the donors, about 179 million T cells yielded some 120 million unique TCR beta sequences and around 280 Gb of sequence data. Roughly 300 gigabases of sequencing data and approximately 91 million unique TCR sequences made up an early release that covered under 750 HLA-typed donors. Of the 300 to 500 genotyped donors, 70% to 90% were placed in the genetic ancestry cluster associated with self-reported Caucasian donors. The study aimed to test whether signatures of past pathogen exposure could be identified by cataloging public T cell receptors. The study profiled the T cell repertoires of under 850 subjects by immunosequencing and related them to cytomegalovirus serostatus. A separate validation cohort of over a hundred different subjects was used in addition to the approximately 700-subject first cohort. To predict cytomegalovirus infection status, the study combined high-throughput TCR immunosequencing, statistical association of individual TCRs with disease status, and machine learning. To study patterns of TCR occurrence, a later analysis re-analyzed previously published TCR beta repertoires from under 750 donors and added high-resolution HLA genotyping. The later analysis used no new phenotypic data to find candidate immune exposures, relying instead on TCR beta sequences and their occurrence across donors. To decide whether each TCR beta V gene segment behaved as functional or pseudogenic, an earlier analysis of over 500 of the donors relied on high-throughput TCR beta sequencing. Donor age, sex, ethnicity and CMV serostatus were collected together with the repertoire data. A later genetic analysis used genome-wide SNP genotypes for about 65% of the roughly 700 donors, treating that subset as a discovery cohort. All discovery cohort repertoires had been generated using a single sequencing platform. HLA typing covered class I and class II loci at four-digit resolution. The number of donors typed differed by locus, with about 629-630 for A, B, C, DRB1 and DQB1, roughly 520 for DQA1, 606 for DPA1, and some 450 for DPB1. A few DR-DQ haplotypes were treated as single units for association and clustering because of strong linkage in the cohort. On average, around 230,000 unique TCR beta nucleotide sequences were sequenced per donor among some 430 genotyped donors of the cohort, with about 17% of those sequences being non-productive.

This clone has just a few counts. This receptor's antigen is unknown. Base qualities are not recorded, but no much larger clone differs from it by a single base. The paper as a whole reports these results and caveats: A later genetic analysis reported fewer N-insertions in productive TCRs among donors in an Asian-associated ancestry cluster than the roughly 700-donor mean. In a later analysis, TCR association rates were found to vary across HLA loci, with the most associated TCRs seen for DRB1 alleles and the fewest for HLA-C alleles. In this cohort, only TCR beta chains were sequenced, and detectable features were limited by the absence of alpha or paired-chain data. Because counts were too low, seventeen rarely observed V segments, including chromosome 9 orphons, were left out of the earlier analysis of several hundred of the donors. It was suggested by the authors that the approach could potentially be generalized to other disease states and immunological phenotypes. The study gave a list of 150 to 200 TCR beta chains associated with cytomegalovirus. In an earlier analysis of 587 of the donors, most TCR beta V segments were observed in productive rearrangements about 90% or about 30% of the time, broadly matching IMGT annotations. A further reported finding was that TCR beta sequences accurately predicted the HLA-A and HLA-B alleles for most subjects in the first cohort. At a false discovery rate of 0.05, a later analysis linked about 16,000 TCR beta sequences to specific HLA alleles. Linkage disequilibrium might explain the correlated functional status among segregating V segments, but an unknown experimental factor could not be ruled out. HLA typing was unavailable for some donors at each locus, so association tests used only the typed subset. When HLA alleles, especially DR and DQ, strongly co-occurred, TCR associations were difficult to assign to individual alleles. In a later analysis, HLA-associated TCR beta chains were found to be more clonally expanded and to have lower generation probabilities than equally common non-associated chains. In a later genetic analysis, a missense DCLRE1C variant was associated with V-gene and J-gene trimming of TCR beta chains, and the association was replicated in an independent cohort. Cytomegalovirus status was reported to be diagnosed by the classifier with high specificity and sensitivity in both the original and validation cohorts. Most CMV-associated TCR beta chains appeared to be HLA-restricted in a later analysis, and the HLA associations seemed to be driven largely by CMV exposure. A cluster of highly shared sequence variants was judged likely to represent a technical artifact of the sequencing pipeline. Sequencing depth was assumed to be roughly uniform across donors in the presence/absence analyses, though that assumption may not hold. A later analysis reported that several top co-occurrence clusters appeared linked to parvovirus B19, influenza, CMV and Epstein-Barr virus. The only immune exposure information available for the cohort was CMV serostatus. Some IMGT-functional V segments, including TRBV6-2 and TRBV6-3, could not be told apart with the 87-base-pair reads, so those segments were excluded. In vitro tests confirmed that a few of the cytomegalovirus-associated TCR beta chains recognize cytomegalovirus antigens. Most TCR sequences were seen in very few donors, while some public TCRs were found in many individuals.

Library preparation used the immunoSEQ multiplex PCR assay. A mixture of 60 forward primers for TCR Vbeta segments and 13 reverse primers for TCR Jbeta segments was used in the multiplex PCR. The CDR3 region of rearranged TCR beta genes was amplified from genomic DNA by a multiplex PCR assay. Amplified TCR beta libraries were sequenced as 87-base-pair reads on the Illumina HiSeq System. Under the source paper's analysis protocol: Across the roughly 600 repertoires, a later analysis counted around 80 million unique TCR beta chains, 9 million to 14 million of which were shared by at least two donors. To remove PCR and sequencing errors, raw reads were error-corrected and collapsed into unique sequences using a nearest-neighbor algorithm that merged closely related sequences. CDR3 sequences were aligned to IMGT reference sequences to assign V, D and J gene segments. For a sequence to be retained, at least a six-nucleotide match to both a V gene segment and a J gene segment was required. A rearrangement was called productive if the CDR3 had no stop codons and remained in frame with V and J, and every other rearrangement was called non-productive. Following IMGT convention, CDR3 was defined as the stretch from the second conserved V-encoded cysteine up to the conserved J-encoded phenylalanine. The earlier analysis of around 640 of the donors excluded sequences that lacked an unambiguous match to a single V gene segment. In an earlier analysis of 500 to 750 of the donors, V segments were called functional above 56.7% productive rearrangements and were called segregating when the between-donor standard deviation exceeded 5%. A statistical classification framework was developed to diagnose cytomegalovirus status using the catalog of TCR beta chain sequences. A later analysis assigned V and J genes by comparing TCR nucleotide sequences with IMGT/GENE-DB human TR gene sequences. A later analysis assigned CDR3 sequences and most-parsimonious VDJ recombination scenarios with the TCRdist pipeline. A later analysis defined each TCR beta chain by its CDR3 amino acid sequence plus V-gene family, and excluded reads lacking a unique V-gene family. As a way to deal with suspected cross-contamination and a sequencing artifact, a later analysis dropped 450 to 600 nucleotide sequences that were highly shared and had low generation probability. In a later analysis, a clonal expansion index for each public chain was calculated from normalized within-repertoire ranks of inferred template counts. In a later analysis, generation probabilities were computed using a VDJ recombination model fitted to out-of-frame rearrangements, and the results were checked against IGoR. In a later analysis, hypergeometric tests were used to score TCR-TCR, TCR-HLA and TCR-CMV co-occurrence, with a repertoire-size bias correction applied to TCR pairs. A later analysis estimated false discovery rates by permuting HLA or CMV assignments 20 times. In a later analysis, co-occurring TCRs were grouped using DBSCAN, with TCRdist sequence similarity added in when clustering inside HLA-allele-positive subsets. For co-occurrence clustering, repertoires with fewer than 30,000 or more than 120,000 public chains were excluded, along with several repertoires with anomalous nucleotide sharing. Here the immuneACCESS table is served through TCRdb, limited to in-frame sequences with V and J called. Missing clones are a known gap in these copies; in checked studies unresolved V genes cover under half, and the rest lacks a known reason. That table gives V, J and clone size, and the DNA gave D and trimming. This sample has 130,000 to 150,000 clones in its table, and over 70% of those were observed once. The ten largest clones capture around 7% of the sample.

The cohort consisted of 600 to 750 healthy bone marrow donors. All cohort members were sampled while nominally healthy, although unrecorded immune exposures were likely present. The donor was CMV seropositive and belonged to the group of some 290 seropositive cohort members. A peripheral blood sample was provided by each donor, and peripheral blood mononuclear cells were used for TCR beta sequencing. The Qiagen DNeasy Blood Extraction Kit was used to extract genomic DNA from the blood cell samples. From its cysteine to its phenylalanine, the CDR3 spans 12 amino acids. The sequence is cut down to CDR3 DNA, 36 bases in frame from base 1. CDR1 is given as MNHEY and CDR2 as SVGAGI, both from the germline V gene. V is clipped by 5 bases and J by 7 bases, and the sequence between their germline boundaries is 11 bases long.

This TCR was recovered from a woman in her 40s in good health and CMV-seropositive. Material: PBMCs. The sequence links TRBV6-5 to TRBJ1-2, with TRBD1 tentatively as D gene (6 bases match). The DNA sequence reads TGTGCCAGCAGTACCAGACAGGCTGGCTACACCTTC. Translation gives CASSTRQAGYTF.